The rows below give T cell receptor beta chains drawn from one sample of a study of technical replicates of blood from a few donors. Profiling relied on immunoSEQ multiplex PCR, and the TCRdb table lists in-frame clones only, not all of them. The profile shows about 76,000 clones, 80% to 90% of them singletons. The sequencing sample was made of PBMCs. These TCRs come from a human donor in good health. Some clones in this sample may be carry-over from other donors' samples. CDR3s include the opening cysteine and the closing phenylalanine or tryptophan. The order of the fields is clone size, D gene, J gene, V gene, CDR3 DNA, CDR3 protein. The D gene is left open where the match is weak. A row's size may be missing; if present it is once, few, many or a size class.

abundance: -; d_gene: TRBD1; j_gene: TRBJ1-1; v_gene: TRBV11-3; CDR3nt: TGTGCCAGCAGCGAAGGACAGGGGGCTGAAGCTTTCTTT; CDR3aa: CASSEGQGAEAFF
abundance: -; d_gene: TRBD1; j_gene: TRBJ2-7; v_gene: TRBV4-3; CDR3nt: TGCGCCAGCAGACCTAACAGGGGGTCCAACGAGCAGTACTTC; CDR3aa: CASRPNRGSNEQYF
abundance: -; d_gene: -; j_gene: TRBJ2-2; v_gene: TRBV7-7; CDR3nt: TGTGCCAGCAGACTGGGACTGGGGAACACCGGGGAGCTGTTTTTT; CDR3aa: CASRLGLGNTGELFF
abundance: -; d_gene: TRBD2; j_gene: TRBJ2-1; v_gene: TRBV9; CDR3nt: TGTGCCAGCAGCCCTAGACTAGCAGCCTACAATGAGCAGTTCTTC; CDR3aa: CASSPRLAAYNEQFF
abundance: -; d_gene: -; j_gene: TRBJ2-2; v_gene: TRBV5-1; CDR3nt: TGCGCCAGCAGCTCCCAGCGCGTAAACACCGGGGAGCTGTTTTTT; CDR3aa: CASSSQRVNTGELFF
abundance: once; d_gene: -; j_gene: TRBJ1-5; v_gene: TRBV2; CDR3nt: TGTGCCAGCGGGCGAAGAGGCAATCAGCCCCAGCATTTT; CDR3aa: CASGRRGNQPQHF
abundance: -; d_gene: -; j_gene: TRBJ2-5; v_gene: TRBV7-9; CDR3nt: TGTGCCAGCAGCCCCCCATTGATGGGTTCTTCTAAAGGGGCCCAGTACTTC; CDR3aa: CASSPPLMGSSKGAQYF
abundance: -; d_gene: -; j_gene: TRBJ1-6; v_gene: TRBV7-8; CDR3nt: TGTGCCAGCAGCTTAGGACAGCAAAATTCACCCCTCCACTTT; CDR3aa: CASSLGQQNSPLHF
abundance: -; d_gene: -; j_gene: TRBJ2-2; v_gene: TRBV30; CDR3nt: TGTGCCTGGAAGGCAGGGAATGAGGAGGAGCTGTTTTTT; CDR3aa: CAWKAGNEEELFF
abundance: few; d_gene: -; j_gene: TRBJ2-7; v_gene: TRBV7-8; CDR3nt: TGTGCCAGCGCGGGACGGAGCTACGAGCAGTACTTC; CDR3aa: CASAGRSYEQYF
abundance: -; d_gene: TRBD2; j_gene: TRBJ2-1; v_gene: TRBV27; CDR3nt: TGTGCCAGCAGTTGGACTAGCGGGGGTTACAATGAGCAGTTCTTC; CDR3aa: CASSWTSGGYNEQFF
abundance: -; d_gene: -; j_gene: TRBJ1-1; v_gene: TRBV7-9; CDR3nt: TGTGCCAGCAGCACTGGACAGACTGAAGCTTTCTTT; CDR3aa: CASSTGQTEAFF
abundance: -; d_gene: -; j_gene: TRBJ2-1; v_gene: TRBV29-1; CDR3nt: TGCAGCGTTGAAACTTATAAGCGGGCCCATGAGCAGTTCTTC; CDR3aa: CSVETYKRAHEQFF
abundance: -; d_gene: -; j_gene: TRBJ1-5; v_gene: TRBV19; CDR3nt: TGTGCCAGTAGTACGACGACTTGGGAGCCCCAGCATTTT; CDR3aa: CASSTTTWEPQHF
abundance: -; d_gene: -; j_gene: TRBJ2-5; v_gene: TRBV6-1; CDR3nt: TGTGCCAGCAGCAGGGGACGCCCGGGGCAAGAGACCCAGTACTTC; CDR3aa: CASSRGRPGQETQYF
abundance: -; d_gene: -; j_gene: TRBJ1-2; v_gene: TRBV4-3; CDR3nt: TGCGCCAGCAGCCAAGTTGAGGCGGCATCCATGGCTACAACCTTC; CDR3aa: CASSQVEAASMATTF
abundance: -; d_gene: -; j_gene: TRBJ1-1; v_gene: TRBV10-3; CDR3nt: TGTGCCATCAGTGGATTGGGAGTACACACTGAAGCTTTCTTT; CDR3aa: CAISGLGVHTEAFF
abundance: -; d_gene: TRBD1; j_gene: TRBJ2-3; v_gene: TRBV9; CDR3nt: TGTGCCAGCAGCGTGACGACAGGGGGCCTTTCAGATACGCAGTATTTT; CDR3aa: CASSVTTGGLSDTQYF
abundance: few; d_gene: TRBD1; j_gene: TRBJ2-2; v_gene: TRBV19; CDR3nt: TGTGCCAGTGGGGCAGGGGGCACCGGGGAGCTGTTTTTT; CDR3aa: CASGAGGTGELFF
abundance: -; d_gene: -; j_gene: TRBJ2-7; v_gene: TRBV5-6; CDR3nt: TGTGCCAGCAGCTTGTTAGGTACAGGATACTACGAGCAGTACTTC; CDR3aa: CASSLLGTGYYEQYF
abundance: -; d_gene: -; j_gene: TRBJ2-2; v_gene: TRBV2; CDR3nt: TGTGCCAGCAGTGCACACGGGTCCGGGGAGCTGTTTTTT; CDR3aa: CASSAHGSGELFF
abundance: -; d_gene: TRBD2; j_gene: TRBJ2-7; v_gene: TRBV18; CDR3nt: TGTGCCAGCTCACCAACAGCGGGGGGGCCCTACGAGCAGTACTTC; CDR3aa: CASSPTAGGPYEQYF
abundance: -; d_gene: TRBD1; j_gene: TRBJ1-4; v_gene: TRBV6-5; CDR3nt: TGTGCCAGCAGTTGGGGGGCCCCAGGGGGAGGAGAAAAACTGTTTTTT; CDR3aa: CASSWGAPGGGEKLFF
abundance: -; d_gene: TRBD1; j_gene: TRBJ1-2; v_gene: TRBV9; CDR3nt: TGTGCCAGCAGCCCCGAGACAGGGGCGTTTTATGGCTACACCTTC; CDR3aa: CASSPETGAFYGYTF
abundance: -; d_gene: TRBD1; j_gene: TRBJ1-3; v_gene: TRBV7-2; CDR3nt: TGTGCCAGCAGCACGGGACAGGGAGACACCATATATTTT; CDR3aa: CASSTGQGDTIYF
abundance: -; d_gene: -; j_gene: TRBJ1-6; v_gene: TRBV6-5; CDR3nt: TGTGCCAGCAGTCTAGGGGCCTATAATTCACCCCTCCACTTT; CDR3aa: CASSLGAYNSPLHF
abundance: -; d_gene: TRBD2; j_gene: TRBJ2-5; v_gene: TRBV7-2; CDR3nt: TGTGCCAGCAGCACCTTGGGCGGGGGGGCTCAAGAGACCCAGTACTTC; CDR3aa: CASSTLGGGAQETQYF
abundance: -; d_gene: TRBD1; j_gene: TRBJ2-1; v_gene: TRBV7-3; CDR3nt: TGTGCCAGCAGCCACAGGGGACGGCTAACGGATGAGCAGTTCTTC; CDR3aa: CASSHRGRLTDEQFF
abundance: -; d_gene: TRBD2; j_gene: TRBJ2-2; v_gene: TRBV19; CDR3nt: TGTGCCAGTAGTTCGAGCGGGACCCTTACCGGGGAGCTGTTTTTT; CDR3aa: CASSSSGTLTGELFF
abundance: -; d_gene: -; j_gene: TRBJ1-3; v_gene: TRBV7-2; CDR3nt: TGTGCCAGCAGCCCTCACGGTTCGGGTTCTGGAAACACCATATATTTT; CDR3aa: CASSPHGSGSGNTIYF
abundance: -; d_gene: TRBD1; j_gene: TRBJ2-5; v_gene: TRBV9; CDR3nt: TGTGCCAGCAGCGTAGGGACAGGGTATCAAGAGACCCAGTACTTC; CDR3aa: CASSVGTGYQETQYF
abundance: -; d_gene: TRBD1; j_gene: TRBJ1-3; v_gene: TRBV5-1; CDR3nt: TGCGCCAGCAGCTTGGTAGGGACAGTCTACTCTGGAAACACCATATATTTT; CDR3aa: CASSLVGTVYSGNTIYF
abundance: -; d_gene: TRBD2; j_gene: TRBJ2-3; v_gene: TRBV30; CDR3nt: TGTGCCTGGAGTGATGGACTAGCCACAGATACGCAGTATTTT; CDR3aa: CAWSDGLATDTQYF
abundance: -; d_gene: -; j_gene: TRBJ2-7; v_gene: TRBV10-3; CDR3nt: TGTGCCATCAGTGAAAGGCAGGGGGGAGTCGACGAGCAGTACTTC; CDR3aa: CAISERQGGVDEQYF
abundance: -; d_gene: TRBD1; j_gene: TRBJ1-2; v_gene: TRBV4-3; CDR3nt: TGCGCCAGCAGCCAAGAGACCGGGACAGGGGGCCTCTCTGGCTACACCTTC; CDR3aa: CASSQETGTGGLSGYTF
abundance: -; d_gene: -; j_gene: TRBJ2-3; v_gene: TRBV19; CDR3nt: TGTGCCAGTAGTATGCCGGGCACAGATACGCAGTATTTT; CDR3aa: CASSMPGTDTQYF